What follows describes a single TCR beta chain. It was RNA transcripts that yielded the amplified TCR beta CDR3 regions. RT-PCR in the first round (using the HTBI primer set) targeted the TCR CDR3. Using its own MiXCR run on the multiplex PCR reads, TCRdb lists one record per CDR3 protein. The sample carries around 540,000 distinct CDR3 sequences, 46% recorded once. These data are taken from a study of T cells in Graves' hyperthyroidism and ophthalmopathy. V gave up 1 base and J gave up 4 bases, with 16 bases separating them. This CDR3 region has 16 residues. Germline loops: CDR1 SEHNR, CDR2 FQNEAQ (reference sequence).

The sample taken for sequencing was peripheral blood or thyroid tissue (not recorded which). The chain is built from TRBV7-9 and TRBJ1-1; D perhaps matches TRBD1 (6 bases). This TCR came from a woman between 18 and 29 years old with Graves' hyperthyroidism. CDR3 DNA sequence: TGTGCCAGCAGCTTAGTATGGGACATCAGAGGCACTGAAGCTTTCTTT. Protein: CASSLVWDIRGTEAFF. The complete variable domain, with remaining parts taken from reference TRBV7-9 and TRBJ1-1, reads DTGVSQNPRHKITKRGQNVTFRCDPISEHNRLYWYRQTLGQGPEFLTYFQNEAQLEKSRLLSDRFSAERPKGSFSTLEIQRTEQGDSAMYLCASSLVWDIRGTEAFFGQGTRLTVV.